The present T cell receptor beta chain was sequenced within a study of T-cell memory formation after mild COVID-19. Germline assignment: CDR1 LGHDT and CDR2 YNNKEL (reference sequence). The CDR3 extends over 16 amino acids. V was pared by 1 base and J by 5 bases, with 8 bases of the junction left unmatched. TCRdb processed the 5' RACE reads anew with MiXCR; each CDR3 protein has one entry. The table has a few hundred thousand distinct CDR3 sequences, less than 25% seen once. With regard to this clonotype: Its target is not known.

General study points: Mainly CM and EM harbored the contracting CD4+ clones; mainly EMRA harbored the CD8+ ones.

The sequencing input was PBMCs or a T cell subset sorted from them (not recorded which). The sequence was collected from an adult woman who had mild COVID-19 (a few samples of this study predate the infection). Cell type and time point are not known. The V and J genes are TRBV3-1 and TRBJ2-3; TRBD2 matches at 8 bases. As DNA, the CDR3 is TGTGCCAGCAGCCAAGGGACTAGCTTGATTCGAGATACGCAGTATTTT. Amino acids: CASSQGTSLIRDTQYF.